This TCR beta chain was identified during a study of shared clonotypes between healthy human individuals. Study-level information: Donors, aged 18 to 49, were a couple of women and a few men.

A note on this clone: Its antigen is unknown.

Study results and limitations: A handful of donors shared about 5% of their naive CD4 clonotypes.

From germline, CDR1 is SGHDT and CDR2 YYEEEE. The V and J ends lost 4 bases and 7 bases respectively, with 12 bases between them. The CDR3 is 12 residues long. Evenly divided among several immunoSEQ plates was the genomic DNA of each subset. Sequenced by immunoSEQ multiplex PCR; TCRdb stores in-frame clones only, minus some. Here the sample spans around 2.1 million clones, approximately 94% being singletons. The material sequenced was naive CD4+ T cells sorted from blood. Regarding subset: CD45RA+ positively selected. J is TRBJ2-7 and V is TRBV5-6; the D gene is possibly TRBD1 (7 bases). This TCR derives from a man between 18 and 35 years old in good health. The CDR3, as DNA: TGTGCCAGCAGCGGGAGGACAGGAGAGCAGTACTTC. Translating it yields CASSGRTGEQYF. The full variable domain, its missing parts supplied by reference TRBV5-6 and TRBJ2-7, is DAGVTQSPTHLIKTRGQQVTLRCSPKSGHDTVSWYQQALGQGPQFIFQYYEEEERQRGNFPDRFSGHQFPNYSSELNVNALLLGDSALYLCASSGRTGEQYFGPGTRLTVT.